These 22 T cell receptor beta chains share one sample of origin, sequenced in a study of T-cell memory formation after mild COVID-19. From the 5' RACE reads, TCRdb called clonotypes with MiXCR, one entry per CDR3 protein. The sample includes approximately 250,000 distinct CDR3 sequences, 15% to 20% of them seen just once. Sequenced material: PBMCs or a T cell subset sorted from them (not recorded which). The receptors here all came from a man aged 18 to 35 who had mild COVID-19 (a few samples of this study predate the infection). Cell type and time point are not known.

CDR3 bases: TGCAGCGTTGAGGCGGGGGTTCATGAGCAGTTCTTC. Encoded protein: CSVEAGVHEQFF. V is TRBV29-1 and J is TRBJ2-1, with TRBD2 matching over 7 bases. J lost 8 bases, V lost 3 bases, and 4 bases had no gene match. Germline values: CDR1 SQVTM, CDR2 ANQGSEA. CDR3 length equals 12 residues.

This clonotype was seen more than once but under ten times. The chain has TRBV7-3 and TRBJ2-1; 7 nucleotides match TRBD2. CDR1 is SGHTA, CDR2 FQGTGA, per germline. Losses at the gene ends were 5 bases for V and 6 bases for J; bases not matched to a gene: 13. CDR3 length: 16 amino acids. The CDR3 protein is CASSRSGTIPSNEQFF. For the CDR3, the DNA is TGTGCCAGCAGCCGCTCCGGGACTATCCCTTCCAATGAGCAGTTCTTC.

The V gene is TRBV12-3 or TRBV12-4, the J gene TRBJ1-1; D perhaps matches TRBD1 (5 bases). The V and J ends lost 3 bases and 1 base respectively, with 12 bases between them. This CDR3 is 15 amino acids long. CDR3 sequence: CASSLGERENTEAFF. CDR3 DNA sequence: TGTGCCAGCAGTTTGGGGGAAAGGGAGAACACTGAAGCTTTCTTT.

V and J are TRBV6-1 and TRBJ1-3; no firm D call. Germline V lookup: CDR1 MNHNS, CDR2 SASEGT. CDR3 size: 15 residues. V lost 0 bases and J lost 8, with 14 bases in between. The CDR3 spells CASSEAGSDGDTIYF. The CDR3 DNA reads TGTGCCAGCAGTGAAGCGGGCAGTGACGGAGACACCATATATTTT.

This clonotype was observed a handful of times. At one of its ends the junction is not consistent with the germline gene, which may arise from a read error. The chain recombines TRBV4-3 with TRBJ1-2, with D possibly matching TRBD1 (6 bases). Germline-derived CDR1 and CDR2 are LGHNA and YSLEER. This CDR3 region has 16 residues. The CDR3 bases are TGCGCCAGCAGCCAAGGTACCGGGACACCTAAATATGGCTACACCTTC. This codes for CASSQGTGTPKYGYTF.

The J gene is TRBJ2-1, the V gene TRBV20-1; no definite D call. Germline lookup yields CDR1 DFQATT and CDR2 SNEGSKA (reference sequence). The CDR3 is 13 amino acids. CDR3 sequence: CSLAPRLDDEQFF. The CDR3 DNA reads as TGCAGCTTAGCCCCCCGTCTAGACGATGAGCAGTTCTTC.

This clonotype was counted only a few times. The rearrangement joins TRBV7-2 to TRBJ1-6; the D is unclear. The CDR3 runs to 15 residues. CDR1 is SGHTA and CDR2 is FQGNSA in the germline V gene. V was cut by 7 bases and J by 4 bases, with 14 bases left in between. The CDR3 region has the DNA TGTGCCAGCACCCCCTCCCTCGGGTATAATTCACCCCTCCACTTT. Translated, it gives CASTPSLGYNSPLHF.

CDR3 amino acids: CASSEWVSTYEQYV. The DNA of the CDR3 is TGTGCCAGCAGTGAATGGGTGTCAACCTACGAGCAGTACGTC. The chain employs TRBV6-1 and TRBJ2-7, with unresolved D. From germline, CDR1 is MNHNS and CDR2 SASEGT. Deletions cut 2 bases from V and 2 bases from J, with 10 bases between. The CDR3 spans 14 residues.

The V gene is TRBV28, the J gene TRBJ1-1; TRBD1 agrees at 8 bases. The ends lost 5 bases at V and 3 bases at J; junction bases unmatched: 5. CDR1 and CDR2 from the germline V gene are MDHEN and SYDVKM. CDR3 length: 14 amino acids. CDR3 in DNA: TGTGCCAGCAGTATAGGACAGGGATACACTGAAGCTTTCTTT. This codes for CASSIGQGYTEAFF.

In this sample, this clonotype turned up many times. The chain links TRBV6-6 to TRBJ2-5; D is possibly TRBD2 (6 bases). V dropped 0 bases and J dropped 0 bases, with 11 bases sitting between them. The CDR3 spans 16 residues. Germline values: CDR1 MNHNY, CDR2 SVGAGI (reference sequence). For the CDR3, the DNA is TGTGCCAGCAGTTACTCCAGGGCGGGGTACCAAGAGACCCAGTACTTC. Encoded protein: CASSYSRAGYQETQYF.

V and J are TRBV6-2 or TRBV6-3 and TRBJ2-5, with TRBD1 identical over 7 bases. J lost 6 bases, V lost 5 bases, and 6 bases had no gene match. The CDR3 covers 13 residues. From germline, CDR1 is MNHEY and CDR2 SVGEGT. CDR3 sequence: CASSRQGTQTQYF. CDR3 bases: TGTGCCAGCAGTCGACAGGGTACGCAGACCCAGTACTTC.

The rearrangement links TRBV13 to TRBJ1-2, with TRBD1 as a possible D gene (5 bases). V dropped 5 bases and J dropped 7 bases, with 23 bases sitting between them. CDR1 PRHDT and CDR2 FYEKMQ come from the germline V gene (reference sequence). This CDR3 is 16 amino acids long. The CDR3 DNA follows: TGTGCCAGCAGCCGGGGCAGGGCCGCCCTCGATCGTGGCTACACCTTC. The encoded protein is CASSRGRAALDRGYTF.

The rearrangement links TRBV4-1 to TRBJ1-5, with TRBD1 matching over 7 bases. V was clipped by 1 base and J by 9 bases; unmatched bases: 9. Germline CDR1 reads MGHRA; CDR2 reads YSYEKL. The CDR3 sequence is 15 residues long. CDR3 sequence reads: CASSQGQGTSWPQHF. The CDR3 bases are TGCGCCAGCAGCCAAGGACAGGGCACGTCTTGGCCCCAGCATTTT.

This clonotype was detected a few times. The chain uses TRBV7-2 and TRBJ2-1; D ambiguous. The V end was cut by 7 bases, the J end by 0 bases, with 10 bases between. The CDR3 consists of 14 residues. Germline CDR1 reads SGHTA; CDR2 reads FQGNSA. The CDR3 is CASTLAGSYNEQFF. CDR3 DNA sequence: TGTGCCAGCACCCTGGCAGGCTCCTACAATGAGCAGTTCTTC.

In this sample, this clonotype turned up a few times. The rearrangement uses TRBV7-2 and TRBJ2-7; TRBD1 aligns across 9 bases. The CDR3 totals 15 residues. Trimming took 0 bases from V and 5 from J; bases not matched to a gene: 5. Germline values: CDR1 SGHTA, CDR2 FQGNSA. The CDR3 is CASSLAGQGYHEQYF. The CDR3, as DNA: TGTGCCAGCAGCTTAGCCGGACAGGGGTACCACGAGCAGTACTTC.

This clonotype was observed a few times. J is TRBJ2-1 and V is TRBV6-1, with 12 positions matching TRBD1. V trimming: 3 bases; J trimming: 9 bases; junction bases outside the gene matches: 6. This CDR3 is 15 amino acids long. Per germline, CDR1 MNHNS and CDR2 SASEGT. The CDR3 protein is CASSDPGQGAIEQFF. The CDR3 DNA reads as TGTGCCAGCAGTGACCCGGGACAGGGGGCGATTGAGCAGTTCTTC.

In the case of this clonotype: A junction end diverges from the germline sequence, so it may reflect a read error. This chain uses TRBV6-2 or TRBV6-3 with TRBJ1-1; a weak D match, TRBD1 (5 bases). The CDR3 loop spans 13 amino acids. Looked up from germline, CDR1 is MNHEY and CDR2 is SVGEGT. The CDR3 is CASSTYQRGEVFF. The DNA of the CDR3 is TGTGCCAGCAGTACCTACCAGAGGGGAGAAGTTTTCTTT.

V is TRBV27 and J is TRBJ2-6; D is unclear. Per germline, CDR1 MNHEY and CDR2 SMNVEV (reference sequence). CDR3 length: 15 amino acids. The V and J ends lost 7 bases and 0 bases respectively, with 10 bases between them. The CDR3 spells CASTDRSSGANVLTF. The DNA of the CDR3 is TGTGCCAGCACCGACCGGAGCTCTGGGGCCAACGTCCTGACTTTC.

This chain joins TRBV7-9 and TRBJ2-1; D is unclear. Trimming removed 1 base at V and 9 bases at J, with 10 bases between. Germline CDR1 reads SEHNR; CDR2 reads FQNEAQ (reference sequence). The CDR3 runs to 13 residues. CDR3 sequence: CASSLGRRGEQFF. In DNA, the CDR3 is TGTGCCAGCAGCTTAGGGCGGCGTGGTGAGCAGTTCTTC.

The chain recombines TRBV2 with TRBJ1-2; D not resolved. CDR3 length: 10 amino acids. V was cut by 0 bases and J by 7 bases, with 0 bases left in between. Germline V lookup: CDR1 SNHLY, CDR2 FYNNEI. CDR3 bases: TGTGCCAGCAGTGAAGCTGGCTACACCTTC. It codes for CASSEAGYTF.

This clonotype was detected many times. The V gene is TRBV4-3, the J gene TRBJ2-7; D perhaps matches TRBD2 (6 bases). Deletions cut 0 bases from V and 7 bases from J, with 16 bases between. Germline V gives CDR1 LGHNA, CDR2 YSLEER. The CDR3 runs to 15 residues. This CDR3 is CASSQDPAGLGEQYF. The CDR3 DNA follows: TGCGCCAGCAGCCAAGATCCTGCGGGGTTAGGGGAGCAGTACTTC.

V usage is TRBV12-3 or TRBV12-4 and J usage is TRBJ1-1; 10 nucleotides agree with TRBD1. This CDR3 is 16 amino acids long. V trimming: 6 bases; J trimming: 5 bases; junction bases outside the gene matches: 12. The DNA for the CDR3 is TGTGCCAGCAGCCGCGCCGGGACAGGGGTCGATACTGAAGCTTTCTTT. It specifies CASSRAGTGVDTEAFF.